This T cell receptor beta chain was observed in a study of blood T cell repertoires in COVID-19. Study-wide background: Samples came from the United States, Italy and Spain, spanning acute and convalescent COVID-19. In each case, the material was cDNA or gDNA derived from T cells, B-cell-depleted T cells, or PBMCs.

J was trimmed by 8 bases and V by 4 bases; bases with no gene match: 3. The length of the CDR3 is 13 residues. In germline, CDR1 is SGHNT, CDR2 YYREEE (reference sequence). As originally analysed: How many nucleated cells were present was estimated from reference gene primer amplification. Here immunoSEQ multiplex PCR was the method, and the copy in TCRdb shows in-frame clones only, minus some. Clonal size and the V and J genes are those of that table, whereas D and trimming came from the DNA. The sample lists roughly 300,000 clones; more than 75% were seen once. Regarding this clone: The sample has other DNA sequences that encode this CDR3 too.

The source of this sequence is a woman aged 45-60 years who had recovered from COVID-19. The J gene is TRBJ2-1, the V gene TRBV5-4, with TRBD1 matching 10 bases. The sequencing input was peripheral blood. CDR3 region: CASSPDRGDEQFF. CDR3 nucleotide sequence: TGTGCCAGCAGCCCGGACAGGGGGGATGAGCAGTTCTTC.